This T cell receptor (beta chain) was documented in a study of T cells in Graves' hyperthyroidism and ophthalmopathy. Whole-study findings and limits: Expanded thyroid clonotypes (above 0.001) were mostly also found in blood.

The V and J ends lost 8 bases and 4 bases respectively, with 14 bases between them. In germline, CDR1 is SQVTM, CDR2 ANQGSEA. The CDR3 has 12 residues. The source material, RNA transcripts, was used to amplify TCR beta CDR3 regions. Primed by the HTBI set, a first-round RT-PCR was run on the TCR CDR3. TCRdb re-called the multiplex PCR reads through MiXCR, storing one row per CDR3 protein. The sample has hundreds of thousands of distinct CDR3 sequences; around 39% are singletons. For Graves' hyperthyroidism to be stable, ophthalmopathy could not progress within 18 months. Points on this clonotype: Its antigen remains unidentified.

The TCR comes from a man aged 18 to 35 with Graves' hyperthyroidism. Sequencing input: blood. The chain joins TRBV29-1 to TRBJ1-2; possible D gene TRBD1, 5 bases. The CDR3 spells CSYLTGPYGYTF. In nucleotides, the CDR3 is TGCAGCTATCTCACAGGACCCTATGGCTACACCTTC.